This entry is about one T cell receptor (beta chain). The source of the sample is a study of blood T cell repertoires in COVID-19. The V gene's germline CDR1 is LNHDA and CDR2 SQIVND (reference sequence). Trimming took 6 bases from V and 8 from J; bases not matched to a gene: 9. The CDR3 is 14 amino acids. Repertoires were generated with immunoSEQ multiplex PCR, while TCRdb's copy carries only in-frame clones and drops some. Of some 49,000 clones detected, 65% to 90% appear once; the ten largest clones hold 20% to 25%. The clonotype was recovered from a woman at least 80 years old with COVID-19, enrolled during active disease. The chain has TRBV19 and TRBJ1-4; TRBD1 agrees at 7 bases. Sequencing was carried out using peripheral blood. The CDR3 sequence is CASRRQGSGEKLFF. In DNA, the CDR3 is TGTGCCAGTAGGAGACAGGGTTCCGGAGAAAAACTGTTTTTT.